These T cell receptor beta chains were read from a single sample in a study of T cells in Graves' hyperthyroidism and ophthalmopathy. Each CDR3 protein gets one entry after TCRdb re-called the multiplex PCR reads with MiXCR. This table has some 300,000 distinct CDR3 sequences, 10% to 15% appearing once. The specimen was blood. These receptors were obtained from a woman between 25 and 40 years old with Graves' hyperthyroidism that later progressed to Graves' ophthalmopathy. Each CDR3 is given with its conserved first and last residue. The D gene is left open where the match is weak. The size field is filled for only some rows; it gives once, few, many or a size class.

d_call: NA; j_call: TRBJ2-2; clone_size: once; v_call: TRBV7-6; cdr3_aa: CASSLGLGGELFF; cdr3_nt: TGTGCCAGCAGCCTGGGCCTAGGCGGGGAGCTGTTTTTT
d_call: NA; j_call: TRBJ1-4; clone_size: many; v_call: TRBV7-9; cdr3_aa: CASSLSFTDWEKLFF; cdr3_nt: TGTGCCAGCAGCTTATCCTTCACTGATTGGGAAAAACTGTTTTTT
d_call: NA; j_call: TRBJ1-4; clone_size: NA; v_call: TRBV11-2; cdr3_aa: CASSAATNEKLFF; cdr3_nt: TGTGCCAGCAGCGCCGCAACTAATGAAAAACTGTTTTTT
d_call: NA; j_call: TRBJ2-5; clone_size: few; v_call: TRBV5-1; cdr3_aa: CASSHRGGETQYF; cdr3_nt: TGCGCCAGCAGCCACAGGGGGGGTGAGACCCAGTACTTC
d_call: NA; j_call: TRBJ2-1; clone_size: NA; v_call: TRBV14; cdr3_aa: CASSRHRDSYNEQFF; cdr3_nt: TGTGCCAGCAGCCGACACCGGGACTCCTACAATGAGCAGTTCTTC
d_call: NA; j_call: TRBJ2-5; clone_size: medium-sized; v_call: TRBV20-1; cdr3_aa: CSASQLDGQQETQYF; cdr3_nt: TGCAGTGCTAGCCAACTGGACGGACAACAAGAGACCCAGTACTTC
d_call: NA; j_call: TRBJ2-7; clone_size: many; v_call: TRBV20-1; cdr3_aa: CSARDPQRTPGEQYF; cdr3_nt: TGCAGTGCTAGAGATCCTCAACGGACCCCAGGCGAGCAGTACTTC
d_call: TRBD2; j_call: TRBJ2-7; clone_size: many; v_call: TRBV11-2; cdr3_aa: CASSSLGSAGGEQYF; cdr3_nt: TGTGCCAGCAGCTCCCTAGGGTCAGCGGGAGGCGAGCAGTACTTC
d_call: NA; j_call: TRBJ2-1; clone_size: many; v_call: TRBV3-1; cdr3_aa: CASSQGITGSNEQFF; cdr3_nt: TGTGCCAGCAGCCAAGGGATTACAGGGAGTAATGAGCAGTTCTTC
d_call: TRBD2; j_call: TRBJ2-4; clone_size: NA; v_call: TRBV7-9; cdr3_aa: CASSLLAGGPRAKNIQYF; cdr3_nt: TGTGCCAGCAGCTTATTAGCGGGAGGGCCCAGGGCCAAAAACATTCAGTACTTC
d_call: TRBD1; j_call: TRBJ2-7; clone_size: few; v_call: TRBV4-2; cdr3_aa: CASSQEFGQANSYEQYF; cdr3_nt: TGTGCCAGCAGCCAAGAGTTTGGACAGGCTAACTCCTACGAGCAGTACTTC
d_call: NA; j_call: TRBJ1-4; clone_size: many; v_call: TRBV6-1; cdr3_aa: CASMVMSEKLFF; cdr3_nt: TGTGCCAGCATGGTTATGAGTGAAAAACTGTTTTTT
d_call: NA; j_call: TRBJ2-7; clone_size: NA; v_call: TRBV20-1; cdr3_aa: CSARVPGTNLLREQYF; cdr3_nt: TGCAGTGCTAGAGTTCCCGGGACAAACCTTCTTCGAGAGCAGTACTTC
d_call: TRBD1; j_call: TRBJ2-6; clone_size: few; v_call: TRBV9; cdr3_aa: CASRDREFSGANVLTF; cdr3_nt: TGTGCCAGCAGGGACAGGGAGTTCTCTGGGGCCAACGTCCTGACTTTC
d_call: TRBD2; j_call: TRBJ2-7; clone_size: many; v_call: TRBV4-1; cdr3_aa: CASSLHGFGTTYEQYF; cdr3_nt: TGCGCCAGCAGCTTACACGGATTCGGGACTACCTACGAGCAGTACTTC
d_call: NA; j_call: TRBJ2-3; clone_size: many; v_call: TRBV2; cdr3_aa: CASSEASTDTQYF; cdr3_nt: TGTGCCAGCAGTGAGGCTAGCACAGATACGCAGTATTTT
d_call: NA; j_call: TRBJ1-2; clone_size: many; v_call: TRBV7-2; cdr3_aa: CASSSNLLRSMAYTF; cdr3_nt: TGTGCCAGCAGCTCCAACCTTCTCAGGTCTATGGCTTACACCTTC